This entry describes one T cell receptor beta chain. These data are taken from a study of blood T cells in healthy people across ages. This CDR3 region has 15 residues. Germline V CDR1 and CDR2: SQVTM, ANQGSEA. V was cut by 0 bases and J by 1 base, with 12 bases left in between. PCR was performed a second time for roughly 7 to 12 cycles using a sample-barcoded 5' primer and a J-beta primer mix. TCRdb re-called the 5' RACE reads with MiXCR, one entry per CDR3 protein. Among some 940,000 distinct CDR3 sequences listed, 25% to 30% were seen once. These records were also assigned to another study, of T cells of mothers and their children.

The receptor's source is a middle-aged woman in good health. The source material was blood. V gene TRBV29-1 combines with J gene TRBJ1-1, with D uncertain. CDR3 region: CSVEDGRRQNTEAFF. The CDR3 coding sequence is TGCAGCGTTGAAGATGGACGGAGGCAGAACACTGAAGCTTTCTTT.